A single sample is the source of the 27 T cell receptor beta chains below, sequenced in a study of shared clonotypes between healthy human individuals. Clones were sequenced by immunoSEQ multiplex PCR, and TCRdb holds only the in-frame ones, with some missing. The table has roughly 2.6 million clones, approximately 92% seen once. The specimen was naive CD4+ T cells sorted from blood. Subset: CD45RA+ positively selected. The receptor source for this set is a man younger than 35 in good health.

This sequence joins TRBV7-9 and TRBJ2-3; TRBD2 is a possible D gene (5 bases). Germline values: CDR1 SEHNR, CDR2 FQNEAQ (reference sequence). V was cut by 5 bases and J by 4 bases, with 13 bases left in between. The CDR3 runs 14 residues. The CDR3 nucleotides are TGTGCCAGCAGCACAACTAGGACGGCAGATACGCAGTATTTT. This encodes CASSTTRTADTQYF.

The chain combines TRBV12-5 with TRBJ2-2; D is possibly TRBD1 or TRBD2 (5 bases each). V lost 0 bases, J lost 5 bases, and 10 bases lay in between. Germline lookup yields CDR1 LGHNT and CDR2 FRNRAP. The CDR3 consists of 15 residues. CDR3 DNA sequence: TGTGCTAGTGGTTTGGTCCAGGGCGGGACCGGGGAGCTGTTTTTT. Encoded protein: CASGLVQGGTGELFF.

The gene calls are TRBV7-3 and TRBJ2-2, with 8 bases matching TRBD1. The CDR3 has 16 amino acids. The V segment lost 5 bases and the J segment 4 bases; nucleotides outside the gene matches: 9. Germline values: CDR1 SGHTA, CDR2 FQGTGA. The CDR3 reads CASSDQGAGPTGELFF. CDR3 DNA: TGTGCCAGCAGCGATCAGGGGGCCGGGCCCACCGGGGAGCTGTTTTTT.

This clone was seen only a few times. The V and J genes are TRBV5-1 and TRBJ2-1; 12 bases are a match to TRBD2. The CDR3 is 15 amino acids. The germline gives CDR1 SGHRS, CDR2 YFSETQ. After removal of 5 bases from V and 4 bases from J, the junction contained 4 bases not matched to a gene. The CDR3 protein is CASRVTSGSYNEQFF. The CDR3 DNA follows: TGCGCCAGCAGGGTGACTAGCGGGAGTTACAATGAGCAGTTCTTC.

The rearrangement links TRBV2 to TRBJ2-7, with a weak D call TRBD2 (5 bases). Germline assignment: CDR1 SNHLY and CDR2 FYNNEI. With 3 bases removed from V and 1 base from J, the gap between germline ends came to 7 bases. This CDR3 region has 13 residues. The CDR3 loop reads CASSDEGSYEQYF. For the CDR3, the DNA is TGTGCCAGCAGTGACGAGGGTTCCTACGAGCAGTACTTC.

This clone has only one observation. The chain recombines TRBV7-6 with TRBJ2-3; TRBD2 agrees at 8 bases. CDR3 size: 16 residues. The V gene end was trimmed by 5 bases and the J gene end by 2 bases; junction bases not matched to a gene: 9. The germline CDR1 and CDR2 sequences are SGHVS and FNYEAQ. The CDR3 reads CASSPSSGGFTDTQYF. The CDR3 DNA is TGTGCCAGCAGCCCCAGCAGCGGGGGTTTCACAGATACGCAGTATTTT.

The J gene is TRBJ2-7, the V gene TRBV14; tentatively, D is TRBD2 (6 bases). Trimming took 3 bases from V and 2 from J, leaving 20 bases between them. Per the germline V gene, CDR1 is SGHDN and CDR2 is FVKESK. This CDR3 comprises 17 residues. Here the CDR3 DNA reads TGTGCCAGCAGCCAGTCCCCATTTGGGGGGAACCCCTACGAGCAGTACTTC. It encodes CASSQSPFGGNPYEQYF.

The genes are TRBV4-3 and TRBJ1-1; D perhaps matches TRBD1 (6 bases). The CDR3 loop spans 14 amino acids. Germline CDR1 is LGHNA and CDR2 is YSLEER. V was clipped by 4 bases and J by 4 bases, with 13 bases between them. Here the CDR3 reads CASSLQGSGTEAFF. DNA of the CDR3: TGCGCCAGCAGCCTACAGGGATCTGGCACTGAAGCTTTCTTT.

The rearrangement links TRBV18 to TRBJ1-2; no clear D gene. This CDR3 has 16 residues. Germline assignment: CDR1 KGHSH and CDR2 LQKENI. With 2 bases removed from V and 5 bases from J, the gap between germline ends came to 18 bases. The CDR3 region is CASSPGNQAFPYGYTF. The CDR3 DNA reads TGTGCCAGCTCACCAGGGAACCAGGCTTTTCCTTATGGCTACACCTTC.

Here the CDR3 DNA reads TGTGCCAGCAGTGAACGGGGGTTACTAGCGGGGCCCCTTTCAGATACGCAGTATTTT. Translated: CASSERGLLAGPLSDTQYF. The chain carries TRBV6-1 and TRBJ2-3; 10 nucleotides match TRBD2. V gave up 2 bases and J gave up 4 bases; unmatched junction bases: 15. The CDR3 has 19 amino acids. Germline assignment: CDR1 MNHNS and CDR2 SASEGT.

The chain has TRBV11-2 and TRBJ1-4; D unclear. The CDR3 contains 15 residues. The germline V and J ends were trimmed by 2 bases and 5 bases, with 12 bases remaining between them. Germline V gene lookup returns CDR1 SGHAT and CDR2 FQNNGV. CDR3 amino acids: CASSLRGQTNEKLFF. In nucleotides, the CDR3 is TGTGCCAGCAGCTTAAGAGGCCAGACGAATGAAAAACTGTTTTTT.

Written as DNA, the CDR3 is TGCGCCAGCAGCCCCTATCGGAGCAATGAGCAGTTCTTC. Protein sequence: CASSPYRSNEQFF. V and J are TRBV5-1 and TRBJ2-1, with D unclear. Trimming shortened V by 4 bases and J by 6 bases, and 11 bases separated the two germline ends. The length of the CDR3 is 13 residues. Germline lookup yields CDR1 SGHRS and CDR2 YFSETQ.

This rearrangement joins TRBV14 to TRBJ2-1, with 11 bases lining up with TRBD1. This CDR3 is 19 amino acids long. The junction had 12 bases not matched to a gene; V was cut back by 4 bases and J by 1 base. Germline V gene data show CDR1 as SGHDN and CDR2 as FVKESK. CDR3 nucleotides: TGTGCCAGCAGCCGCGCGGGACAGGGGGACGGAAGGTCCTACAATGAGCAGTTCTTC. Protein sequence: CASSRAGQGDGRSYNEQFF. Full variable domain (outside the CDR3, taken from reference TRBV14 and TRBJ2-1): EAGVTQFPSHSVIEKGQTVTLRCDPISGHDNLYWYRRVMGKEIKFLLHFVKESKQDESGMPNNRFLAERTGGTYSTLKVQPAELEDSGVYFCASSRAGQGDGRSYNEQFFGPGTRLTVL.

This clone was recorded once. The rearrangement links TRBV21-1 to TRBJ2-7; the listed D gene, TRBD2, was not tested against the DNA. TRBV21-1 is termed a pseudogene. The CDR3 is made up of 17 amino acids. The DNA for the CDR3 is TGTGCCAGCAGCAACACTGCCGGGACTAGCGACGACTACGAGCAGTACTTC. It specifies CASSNTAGTSDDYEQYF.

The chain carries TRBV7-2 and TRBJ2-3; no definite D call. The CDR3 is made up of 14 amino acids. V lost 5 bases, J lost 2 bases, and 11 bases lay in between. Germline V CDR1 and CDR2: SGHTA, FQGNSA. Here the CDR3 reads CASSRDWVTDTQYF. In DNA form, the CDR3 reads TGTGCCAGCAGCCGCGATTGGGTCACAGATACGCAGTATTTT.

This chain connects TRBV25-1 to TRBJ2-5; 7 bases fit TRBD2. Per germline, CDR1 MGHDK and CDR2 SYGVNS. This CDR3 is 14 amino acids long. V was pared by 5 bases and J by 4 bases, with 7 bases of the junction left unmatched. The CDR3 here is CASSKFGRIETQYF. In DNA form, the CDR3 reads TGTGCCAGCAGTAAATTCGGGAGGATAGAGACCCAGTACTTC.

This chain's CDR3 is CASSLVLTEFHEQFF. CDR3 bases: TGCGCCAGCAGCTTGGTGTTGACAGAGTTTCATGAGCAGTTCTTC. This chain joins TRBV5-1 and TRBJ2-1; possibly TRBD1 for D (5 bases). The germline V gene encodes CDR1 SGHRS and CDR2 YFSETQ. V was trimmed by 0 bases and J by 8 bases, leaving 15 bases between them. This CDR3 has 15 residues.

The V and J genes are TRBV7-9 and TRBJ2-3, with D perhaps matching TRBD2 (6 bases). Trimming cost V 2 bases and J 2 bases, with 11 bases left between them. The CDR3 totals 15 residues. The germline V gene encodes CDR1 SEHNR and CDR2 FQNEAQ (reference sequence). The DNA for the CDR3 is TGTGCCAGCAGCTTATCAGGGACTCCCACAGATACGCAGTATTTT. It is translated as CASSLSGTPTDTQYF.

The rearrangement joins TRBV28 to TRBJ1-2, with D possibly being TRBD1 (5 bases). Germline V CDR1 and CDR2: MDHEN, SYDVKM. V was clipped by 6 bases and J by 12 bases, with 14 bases between them. This CDR3 comprises 11 residues. The CDR3 reads CASRGGRRDTF. In nucleotides, the CDR3 is TGTGCCAGCAGGGGGGGGAGGAGGGACACCTTC.

The chain couples TRBV18 to TRBJ1-2, with TRBD1 matching over 7 bases. The CDR3 has 14 amino acids. J lost 6 bases, V lost 6 bases, and 10 bases had no gene match. Germline V gene sequence: CDR1 KGHSH, CDR2 LQKENI. Here the CDR3 reads CASSPGGRADGYTF. The CDR3, as DNA: TGTGCCAGCTCTCCAGGGGGGCGTGCGGATGGCTACACCTTC.

The rearrangement joins TRBV6-6 to TRBJ2-1; D unresolved. CDR1 and CDR2 from the germline V gene are MNHNY and SVGAGI (reference sequence). The germline V and J ends were trimmed by 1 base and 0 bases, with 1 base remaining between them. The length of the CDR3 is 13 residues. The CDR3 coding sequence is TGTGCCAGCAGTTACTACTCCTACAATGAGCAGTTCTTC. Translating it yields CASSYYSYNEQFF.

The rearrangement joins TRBV6-1 to TRBJ1-2, with 12 bases that match TRBD1. The V gene end was trimmed by 7 bases and the J gene end by 7 bases; junction bases not matched to a gene: 7. The CDR3 is 14 amino acids. Germline CDR1 is MNHNS and CDR2 is SASEGT. The CDR3 loop is CASILGQGAVGYTF. CDR3 coding DNA: TGTGCCAGCATTCTGGGACAGGGGGCGGTTGGCTACACCTTC.

This clone was detected only a few times. Different DNA sequences within this sample yield the same CDR3. The chain uses TRBV5-1 and TRBJ2-1; D gene unclear. Trimming removed 0 bases at V and 0 bases at J, with 7 bases between. This CDR3 is 15 amino acids long. Germline V lookup: CDR1 SGHRS, CDR2 YFSETQ. CDR3 loop: CASSLGGSSYNEQFF. In DNA form, the CDR3 reads TGCGCCAGCAGCTTGGGGGGTAGCTCCTACAATGAGCAGTTCTTC.

For the CDR3, the DNA is TGCGCCAGCAGCTTGTCTTCCGGGGGCTACAATGAGCAGTTCTTC. As protein: CASSLSSGGYNEQFF. The chain carries TRBV5-1 and TRBJ2-1, with TRBD2 as a possible D gene (6 bases). In germline, CDR1 is SGHRS, CDR2 YFSETQ. The CDR3 is made up of 15 amino acids. Trimming left V 1 base short and J 3 bases short, with 11 bases between.

This chain joins TRBV7-9 and TRBJ2-7; D is unresolved. The CDR3 runs 14 residues. CDR1 and CDR2 from the germline V gene are SEHNR and FQNEAQ (reference sequence). Deletions cut 1 base from V and 4 bases from J, with 11 bases between. The CDR3 sequence: CASSLVTVGYEQYF. In nucleotides, the CDR3 is TGTGCCAGCAGCTTAGTCACCGTAGGGTACGAGCAGTACTTC.

About this clone itself: Other DNA sequences from this sample encode an identical CDR3 as well. The chain couples TRBV7-2 to TRBJ2-1, with unresolved D. V lost 1 base and J lost 1, with 8 bases in between. The CDR3 extends over 15 amino acids. Per the germline V gene, CDR1 is SGHTA and CDR2 is FQGNSA. The CDR3 DNA reads TGTGCCAGCAGCTTAGTATCAGATTCCTACAATGAGCAGTTCTTC. Amino acids: CASSLVSDSYNEQFF.

This chain uses TRBV2 with TRBJ1-5, with unresolved D. CDR1 and CDR2 (germline): SNHLY, FYNNEI. This CDR3 comprises 12 residues. The germline V and J ends were trimmed by 6 bases and 6 bases, with 9 bases remaining between them. The CDR3 loop reads CASRRVGQPQHF. As DNA, the CDR3 is TGTGCCAGCAGGAGGGTAGGTCAGCCCCAGCATTTT.